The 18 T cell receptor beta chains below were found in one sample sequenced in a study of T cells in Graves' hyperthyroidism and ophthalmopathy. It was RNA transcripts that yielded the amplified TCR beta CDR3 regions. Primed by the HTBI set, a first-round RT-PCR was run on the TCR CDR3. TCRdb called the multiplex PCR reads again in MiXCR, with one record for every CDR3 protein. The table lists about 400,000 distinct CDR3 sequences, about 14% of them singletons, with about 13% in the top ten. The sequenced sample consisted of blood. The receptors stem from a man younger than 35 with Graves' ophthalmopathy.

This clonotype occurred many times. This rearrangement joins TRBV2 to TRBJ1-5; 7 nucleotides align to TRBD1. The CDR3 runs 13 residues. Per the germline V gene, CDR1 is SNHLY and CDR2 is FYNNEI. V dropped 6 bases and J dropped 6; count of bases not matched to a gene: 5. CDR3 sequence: CASSLPGGQPQHF. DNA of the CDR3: TGTGCCAGCAGCCTCCCAGGGGGTCAGCCCCAGCATTTT.

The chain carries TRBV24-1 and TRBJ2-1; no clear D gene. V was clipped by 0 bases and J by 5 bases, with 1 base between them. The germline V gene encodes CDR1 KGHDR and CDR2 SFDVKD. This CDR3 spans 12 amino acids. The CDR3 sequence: CATSDLHNEQFF. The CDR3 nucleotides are TGTGCCACCAGTGATTTGCACAATGAGCAGTTCTTC.

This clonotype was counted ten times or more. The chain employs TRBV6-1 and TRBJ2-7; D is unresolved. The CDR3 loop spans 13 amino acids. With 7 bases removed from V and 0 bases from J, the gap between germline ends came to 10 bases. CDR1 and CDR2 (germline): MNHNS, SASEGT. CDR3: CASTSTASYEQYF. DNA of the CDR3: TGTGCCAGCACCTCGACGGCCTCCTACGAGCAGTACTTC.

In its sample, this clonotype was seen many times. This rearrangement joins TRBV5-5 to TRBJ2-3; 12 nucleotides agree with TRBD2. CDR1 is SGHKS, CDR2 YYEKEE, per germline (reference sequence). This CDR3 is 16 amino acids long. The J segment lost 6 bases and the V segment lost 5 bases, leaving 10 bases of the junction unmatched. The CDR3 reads CASRRTSGGPMDTQYF. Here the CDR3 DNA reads TGTGCCAGCAGACGAACTAGCGGGGGGCCTATGGATACGCAGTATTTT. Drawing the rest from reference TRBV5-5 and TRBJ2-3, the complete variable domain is DAGVTQSPTHLIKTRGQQVTLRCSPISGHKSVSWYQQVLGQGPQFIFQYYEKEERGRGNFPDRFSARQFPNYSSELNVNALLLGDSALYLCASRRTSGGPMDTQYFGPGTRLTVL.

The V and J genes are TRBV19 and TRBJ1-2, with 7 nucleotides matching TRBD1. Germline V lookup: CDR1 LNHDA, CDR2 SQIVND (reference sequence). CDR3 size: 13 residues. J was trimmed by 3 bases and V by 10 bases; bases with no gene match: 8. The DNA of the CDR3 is TGTGCCACCTTGGGACAGATTGACTATGGCTACACCTTC. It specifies CATLGQIDYGYTF.

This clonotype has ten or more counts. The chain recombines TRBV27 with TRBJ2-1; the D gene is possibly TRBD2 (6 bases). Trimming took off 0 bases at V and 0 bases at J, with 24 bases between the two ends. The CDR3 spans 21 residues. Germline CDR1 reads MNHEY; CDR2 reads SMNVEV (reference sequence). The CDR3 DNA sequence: TGTGCCAGCAGTTTATCGGCCCAGAGTAGCGGACTACCCCGCTCCTACAATGAGCAGTTCTTC. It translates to CASSLSAQSSGLPRSYNEQFF.

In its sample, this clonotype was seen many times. This CDR3 is CASSQEGLAGGKQYF. CDR3 DNA: TGTGCCAGCAGCCAAGAAGGACTAGCGGGGGGAAAGCAGTACTTC. This chain connects TRBV3-1 to TRBJ2-7; TRBD2 agrees at 14 bases. CDR3 length: 15 residues. CDR1 and CDR2 from the germline V gene are LGHDT and YNNKEL (reference sequence). V lost 0 bases, J lost 8 bases, and 3 bases stayed unmatched.

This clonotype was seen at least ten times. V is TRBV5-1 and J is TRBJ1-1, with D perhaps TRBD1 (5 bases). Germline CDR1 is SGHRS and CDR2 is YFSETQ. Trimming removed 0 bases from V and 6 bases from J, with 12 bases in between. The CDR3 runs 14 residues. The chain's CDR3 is CASSLVGGSAEAFF. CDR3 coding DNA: TGCGCCAGCAGCTTGGTTGGGGGGTCCGCTGAAGCTTTCTTT. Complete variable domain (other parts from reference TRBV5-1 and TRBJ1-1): KAGVTQTPRYLIKTRGQQVTLSCSPISGHRSVSWYQQTPGQGLQFLFEYFSETQRNKGNFPGRFSGRQFSNSRSEMNVSTLELGDSALYLCASSLVGGSAEAFFGQGTRLTVV.

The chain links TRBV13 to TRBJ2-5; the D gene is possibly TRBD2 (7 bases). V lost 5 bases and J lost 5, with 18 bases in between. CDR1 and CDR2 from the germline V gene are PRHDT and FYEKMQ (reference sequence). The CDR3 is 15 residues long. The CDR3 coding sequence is TGTGCCAGCAGCCAAGATAGGGGGGGTTTCGAGACCCAGTACTTC. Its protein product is CASSQDRGGFETQYF.

This CDR3 is CASTRTRTGDGTQYF. The CDR3 nucleotides are TGTGCCAGCACCCGGACTAGAACAGGGGATGGGACCCAGTACTTC. The chain couples TRBV6-1 to TRBJ2-5; D tentatively reads TRBD1 or TRBD2 (7 bases each). This CDR3 is 15 amino acids long. Trimming took 7 bases from V and 7 from J, leaving 22 bases between them. CDR1 is MNHNS and CDR2 is SASEGT in the germline V gene.

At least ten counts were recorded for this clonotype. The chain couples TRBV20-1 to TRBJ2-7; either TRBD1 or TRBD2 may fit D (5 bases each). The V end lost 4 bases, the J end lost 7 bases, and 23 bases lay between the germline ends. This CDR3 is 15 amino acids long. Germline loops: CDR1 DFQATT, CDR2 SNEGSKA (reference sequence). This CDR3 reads CSAKSRDGPTGEQYF. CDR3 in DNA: TGCAGTGCTAAGTCTCGGGACGGACCTACTGGAGAGCAGTACTTC.

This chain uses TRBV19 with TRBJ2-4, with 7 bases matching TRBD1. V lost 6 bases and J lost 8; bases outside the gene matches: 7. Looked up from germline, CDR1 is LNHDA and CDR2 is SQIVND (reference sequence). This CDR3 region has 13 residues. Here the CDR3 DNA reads TGTGCCAGTAGCCCCAACAGGGGTGACATTCAGTACTTC. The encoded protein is CASSPNRGDIQYF.

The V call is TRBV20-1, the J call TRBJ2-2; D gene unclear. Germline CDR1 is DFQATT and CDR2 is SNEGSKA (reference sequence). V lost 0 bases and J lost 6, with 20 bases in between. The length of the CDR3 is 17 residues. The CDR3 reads CSARDIDRASISGELFF. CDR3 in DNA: TGCAGTGCTAGAGATATCGATCGGGCGTCAATTTCCGGGGAGCTGTTTTTT.

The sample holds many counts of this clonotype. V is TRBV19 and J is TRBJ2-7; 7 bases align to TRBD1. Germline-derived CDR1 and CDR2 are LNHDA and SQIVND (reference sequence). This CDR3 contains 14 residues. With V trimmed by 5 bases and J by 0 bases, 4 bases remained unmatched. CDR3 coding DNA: TGTGCCAGTAGTCCGACAGGGAACTCCTACGAGCAGTACTTC. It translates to CASSPTGNSYEQYF.

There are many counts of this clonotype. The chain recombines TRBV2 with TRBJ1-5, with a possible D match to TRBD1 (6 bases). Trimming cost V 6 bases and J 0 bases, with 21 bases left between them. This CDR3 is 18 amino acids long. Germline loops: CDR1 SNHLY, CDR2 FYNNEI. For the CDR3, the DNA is TGTGCCAGCAGGGACAGCTATCCTGGGGACTATAGCAATCAGCCCCAGCATTTT. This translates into CASRDSYPGDYSNQPQHF. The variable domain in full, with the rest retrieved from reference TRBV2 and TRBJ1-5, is EPEVTQTPSHQVTQMGQEVILRCVPISNHLYFYWYRQILGQKVEFLVSFYNNEISEKSEIFDDQFSVERPDGSNFTLKIRSTKLEDSAMYFCASRDSYPGDYSNQPQHFGDGTRLSIL.

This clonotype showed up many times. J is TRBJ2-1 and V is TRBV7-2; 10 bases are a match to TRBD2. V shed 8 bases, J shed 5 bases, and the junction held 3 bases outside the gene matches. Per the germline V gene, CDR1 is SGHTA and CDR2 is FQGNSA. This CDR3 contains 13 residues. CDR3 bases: TGTGCCAGCTGGACTAGCGGACACAATGAGCAGTTCTTC. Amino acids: CASWTSGHNEQFF.

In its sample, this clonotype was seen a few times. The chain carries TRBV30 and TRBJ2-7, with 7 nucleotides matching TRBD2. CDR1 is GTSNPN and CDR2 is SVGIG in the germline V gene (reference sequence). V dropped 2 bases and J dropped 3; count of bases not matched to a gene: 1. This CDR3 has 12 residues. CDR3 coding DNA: TGTGCCTGGAGTTGGGGGGGCTACGAGCAGTACTTC. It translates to CAWSWGGYEQYF.

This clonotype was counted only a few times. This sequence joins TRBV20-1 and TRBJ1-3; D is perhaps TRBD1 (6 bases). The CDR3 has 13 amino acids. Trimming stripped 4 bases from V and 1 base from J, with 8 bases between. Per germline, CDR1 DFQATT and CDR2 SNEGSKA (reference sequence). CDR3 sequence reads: CSATQGSGNTIYF. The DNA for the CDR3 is TGCAGTGCTACACAGGGTTCTGGAAACACCATATATTTT.